Given below is one T cell receptor (beta chain) in context. This sample is part of a study of patients and donors after allogeneic stem cell transplantation. TCRdb reprocessed the RT-PCR reads via MiXCR and lists one record per CDR3 protein. The table includes tens of thousands of distinct CDR3 sequences, 6.8% detected once. The CDR3 has 15 residues. The germline V gene has CDR1 MDHEN and CDR2 SYDVKM. V gave up 3 bases and J gave up 8 bases; unmatched junction bases: 7. This receptor was taken from a human donor who was either an allogeneic HSCT recipient or a stem cell or donor lymphocyte infusion donor (not recorded which). It is not recorded whose cells these are; they may come from a transplant donor. This chain connects TRBV28 to TRBJ1-4; 9 bases agree with TRBD1. Material: blood, either unsorted or a sorted T cell fraction (not recorded which). The CDR3 reads CASSFRTGDWEKLFF. CDR3 coding DNA: TGTGCCAGCAGTTTTAGGACAGGGGACTGGGAAAAACTGTTTTTT.